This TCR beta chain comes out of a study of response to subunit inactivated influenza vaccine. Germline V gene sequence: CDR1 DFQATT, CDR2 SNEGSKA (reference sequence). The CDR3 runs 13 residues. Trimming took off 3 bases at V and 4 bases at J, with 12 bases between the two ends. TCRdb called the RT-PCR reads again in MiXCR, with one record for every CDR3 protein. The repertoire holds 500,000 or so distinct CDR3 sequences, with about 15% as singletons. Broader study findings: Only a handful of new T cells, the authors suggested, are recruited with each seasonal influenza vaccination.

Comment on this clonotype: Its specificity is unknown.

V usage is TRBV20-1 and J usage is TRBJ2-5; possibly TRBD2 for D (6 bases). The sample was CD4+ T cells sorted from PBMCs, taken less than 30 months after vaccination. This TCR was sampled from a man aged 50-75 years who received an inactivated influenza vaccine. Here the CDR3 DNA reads TGCAGTGCTAGCCGGGACTTGGGAGAGACCCAGTACTTC. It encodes CSASRDLGETQYF.